These 32 T cell receptor beta chains were all obtained from the same sample, sequenced in a study of T cells in Graves' hyperthyroidism and ophthalmopathy. TCR beta CDR3 regions were amplified from RNA transcripts. Researchers ran a first-round RT-PCR on the TCR CDR3 using the HTBI primer set. TCRdb re-analysed the multiplex PCR reads in MiXCR, keeping a single row per CDR3 protein. Among 380,000 or so distinct CDR3 sequences listed, 11% to 15% were seen once. Sequencing input: blood. These receptor sequences come from a woman aged 25 to 39 with Graves' hyperthyroidism.

On this clonotype itself: A much larger clone lies a single base off, so this may be a read error. The gene calls are TRBV7-9 and TRBJ2-1, with TRBD2 matching 9 bases. Germline values: CDR1 SEHNR, CDR2 FQNEAQ (reference sequence). The CDR3 has 16 residues. The CDR3 DNA is TGTGCCAGCAGCCCGCATCTAGCGGGACCCTACAATGAGCAGGTCTTC. Its translation: CASSPHLAGPYNEQVF.

This clonotype was seen a handful of times. A much larger clone differs by one base, so this may be a read error. The V gene is TRBV10-1, the J gene TRBJ2-7, with D perhaps being TRBD1 or TRBD2 (5 bases each). This CDR3 spans 14 amino acids. V shed 4 bases and J shed 9 bases, with 19 bases lying between them. CDR1 and CDR2 (germline): WNHNN, SYGVQD (reference sequence). CDR3 sequence reads: CASSAGTAVNGQYF. The CDR3 DNA reads as TGCGCCAGCAGTGCGGGGACCGCTGTTAACGGGCAGTACTTC.

V usage is TRBV12-3 or TRBV12-4 and J usage is TRBJ2-7; D remains unclear. V was cut by 6 bases and J by 2 bases, with 8 bases left in between. The CDR3 spans 12 residues. Written as DNA, the CDR3 is TGTGCCAGCAGCCCTCTACCCTACGAGCAGTACTTC. The encoded protein is CASSPLPYEQYF.

This clonotype was recorded at least ten times. The chain links TRBV28 to TRBJ1-6; 9 nucleotides match TRBD1. Germline trimming cut 5 bases from V and 8 bases from J; bases unmatched to any gene: 7. CDR1 MDHEN and CDR2 SYDVKM come from the germline V gene. The CDR3 contains 15 residues. DNA of the CDR3: TGTGCCAGCAGTCTCATCCGGGACAGGGATTCACCCCTCCACTTT. Its protein is CASSLIRDRDSPLHF. Variable domain in full (rest from reference TRBV28 and TRBJ1-6): DVKVTQSSRYLVKRTGEKVFLECVQDMDHENMFWYRQDPGLGLRLIYFSYDVKMKEKGDIPEGYSVSREKKERFSLILESASTNQTSMYLCASSLIRDRDSPLHFGNGTRLTVT.

Many counts were recorded for this clonotype. The chain joins TRBV2 to TRBJ1-1; 7 bases agree with TRBD1. With 6 bases clipped from V and 8 bases from J, the junction kept 9 bases outside the gene matches. Germline V lookup: CDR1 SNHLY, CDR2 FYNNEI. This CDR3 region has 13 residues. CDR3 in DNA: TGTGCCAGCAGCCAGACAGGGACCTCCGAAGCTTTCTTT. Translation: CASSQTGTSEAFF.

This clonotype was counted at least ten times. A junction boundary mismatches the germline segment, possibly from a read error. The V gene is TRBV5-1, the J gene TRBJ2-3; 15 bases match TRBD2. The CDR3 extends over 15 amino acids. Germline V gene lookup returns CDR1 SGHRS and CDR2 YFSETQ. The CDR3, as DNA: TGCGCCAGCAGATTGGGACTAGCGGGAGGAGATACGCAGTATTTT. It is translated as CASRLGLAGGDTQYF.

This clonotype showed up just a few times. The CDR3 DNA is TGTGCCAGCAGCTTAGGTCGGGACTTTCTCATAGAACGCAATGAGCAGTTCTTC. It specifies CASSLGRDFLIERNEQFF. The chain is built from TRBV7-8 and TRBJ2-1; the D gene is possibly TRBD2 (6 bases). V dropped 1 base and J dropped 6 bases, with 22 bases sitting between them. The germline V gene encodes CDR1 SGHVS and CDR2 FQNEAQ. This CDR3 comprises 18 residues.

At least ten counts were recorded for this clonotype. This chain uses TRBV15 with TRBJ1-3, with a weak D call TRBD1 (5 bases). CDR3 size: 16 residues. Trimming removed 4 bases at V and 1 base at J, with 14 bases between. The germline V gene encodes CDR1 LNHNV and CDR2 YYDKDF (reference sequence). The CDR3 DNA reads as TGTGCCACCAGCATGGGGGGATATGGGTCTGGAAACACCATATATTTT. It is translated as CATSMGGYGSGNTIYF.

This clonotype was seen a few times. The V and J genes are TRBV9 and TRBJ1-4; the match to TRBD1 covers 9 bases. The CDR3 consists of 17 residues. The J segment lost 4 bases and the V segment lost 2 bases, leaving 9 bases of the junction unmatched. Germline CDR1 and CDR2: SGDLS and YYNGEE. CDR3 protein: CASSVSTGGVDNEKLFF. CDR3 sequence (DNA): TGTGCCAGCAGCGTGTCAACAGGGGGCGTCGATAATGAAAAACTGTTTTTT. The complete variable domain, with remaining parts taken from reference TRBV9 and TRBJ1-4, reads DSGVTQTPKHLITATGQRVTLRCSPRSGDLSVYWYQQSLDQGLQFLIQYYNGEERAKGNILERFSAQQFPDLHSELNLSSLELGDSALYFCASSVSTGGVDNEKLFFGSGTQLSVL.

This clonotype was seen at least ten times. The J gene is TRBJ2-7, the V gene TRBV28, with D possibly matching TRBD2 (6 bases). The germline gives CDR1 MDHEN, CDR2 SYDVKM. This CDR3 is 15 amino acids long. The V end lost 4 bases, the J end lost 6 bases, and 19 bases lay between the germline ends. CDR3: CASSSGAARRGEQYF. For the CDR3, the DNA is TGTGCCAGCAGTTCCGGGGCAGCGAGGAGGGGCGAGCAGTACTTC.

The V call is TRBV28, the J call TRBJ1-5; unclear D gene. Germline V gene data show CDR1 as MDHEN and CDR2 as SYDVKM. V lost 6 bases and J 6 bases, leaving 12 bases between the germline ends. CDR3 length: 13 residues. The CDR3 here is CASSKTETQPQHF. The CDR3, as DNA: TGTGCCAGCAGCAAAACAGAGACTCAGCCCCAGCATTTT.

In this sample, this clonotype turned up many times. This chain connects TRBV10-3 to TRBJ2-7; 8 bases agree with TRBD2. With V trimmed by 10 bases and J by 4 bases, 6 bases remained unmatched. Per germline, CDR1 ENHRY and CDR2 SYGVKD. The CDR3 is made up of 12 amino acids. The CDR3 region has the DNA TGTGCCACCACAGCGGGGGAATACGAGCAGTACTTC. This translates into CATTAGEYEQYF.

At least ten counts were recorded for this clonotype. The chain links TRBV27 to TRBJ2-7; a weak D match, TRBD1 (6 bases). V lost 5 bases to trimming and J lost 1 base, with 9 bases between them. The CDR3 spans 13 residues. Germline V CDR1 and CDR2: MNHEY, SMNVEV (reference sequence). The CDR3 protein is CASSRQVSYEQYF. CDR3 DNA: TGTGCCAGCAGTCGACAGGTATCCTACGAGCAGTACTTC.

V gene TRBV6-1 combines with J gene TRBJ2-7; TRBD2 matches at 7 bases. Germline assignment: CDR1 MNHNS and CDR2 SASEGT. The V gene end was trimmed by 7 bases and the J gene end by 3 bases; junction bases not matched to a gene: 12. This CDR3 comprises 15 residues. The CDR3 loop is CASMRTSGVDYEQYF. DNA of the CDR3: TGTGCCAGCATGAGGACTAGTGGGGTAGACTACGAGCAGTACTTC.

The chain employs TRBV19 and TRBJ1-4; D unresolved. Trimming left V 2 bases short and J 1 base short, with 11 bases between. The CDR3 has 16 residues. Germline CDR1 reads LNHDA; CDR2 reads SQIVND (reference sequence). CDR3: CASSIKRGRTNEKLFF. DNA of the CDR3: TGTGCCAGTAGTATAAAGCGGGGAAGAACTAATGAAAAACTGTTTTTT.

This clonotype was observed a few times. This chain links TRBV27 with TRBJ2-2; D remains ambiguous. This CDR3 region has 11 residues. Germline V CDR1 and CDR2: MNHEY, SMNVEV (reference sequence). V lost 8 bases, J lost 8 bases, and 9 bases lay in between. The CDR3 nucleotides read TGTGCCAGCCACCTTGGGGGGGAGCTGTTTTTT. Its translation: CASHLGGELFF.

The chain is built from TRBV4-3 and TRBJ2-7; 10 bases match TRBD2. Germline CDR1 LGHNA, CDR2 YSLEER. The CDR3 spans 15 residues. V shed 2 bases, J shed 0 bases, and the junction held 1 base outside the gene matches. The CDR3 loop is CASSQKREGSYEQYF. Here the CDR3 DNA reads TGCGCCAGCAGCCAAAAGCGGGAGGGCTCCTACGAGCAGTACTTC.

In this sample, this clonotype turned up many times. The chain carries TRBV24-1 and TRBJ2-1; no definite D call. V lost 5 bases to trimming and J lost 1 base, with 14 bases between them. Germline values: CDR1 KGHDR, CDR2 SFDVKD. The CDR3 is 16 residues long. The CDR3 sequence: CATSGVNPESYNEQFF. CDR3 nucleotide sequence: TGTGCCACCAGTGGCGTGAATCCGGAATCCTACAATGAGCAGTTCTTC.

Many counts were recorded for this clonotype. The rearrangement joins TRBV12-3 or TRBV12-4 to TRBJ2-5, with TRBD1 matching over 10 bases. The CDR3 sequence is 17 residues long. V lost 8 bases to trimming and J lost 2 bases; unmatched junction nucleotides: 14. The CDR3 sequence: CASSGGQGVSGQETQYF. CDR3 nucleotides: TGTGCCAGCTCTGGAGGACAGGGGGTTAGCGGACAAGAGACCCAGTACTTC.

This clonotype was seen repeatedly, ten times or more. The V gene is TRBV7-2, the J gene TRBJ2-4; D is ambiguous. V gave up 3 bases and J gave up 5 bases, with 14 bases separating them. The germline V gene has CDR1 SGHTA and CDR2 FQGNSA. CDR3 size: 15 residues. In nucleotides, the CDR3 is TGTGCCAGCAGCTTGTGGGCAGGTTGGGAAAACATTCAGTACTTC. It codes for CASSLWAGWENIQYF.

The chain is built from TRBV6-1 and TRBJ2-1; D call uncertain. V gave up 5 bases and J gave up 9 bases, with 17 bases separating them. Germline assignment: CDR1 MNHNS and CDR2 SASEGT. The CDR3 length is 14 residues. CDR3 in amino acids: CASSSPRAASEQFF. As DNA, the CDR3 is TGTGCCAGCAGTTCCCCCCGGGCAGCTAGTGAGCAGTTCTTC.

In this sample, this clonotype turned up many times. The CDR3 loop reads CSVAGRHTDTQYF. The CDR3 DNA reads as TGCAGCGTTGCGGGACGACACACAGATACGCAGTATTTT. The chain uses TRBV29-1 and TRBJ2-3; either TRBD1 or TRBD2 may fit D (5 bases each). CDR1 and CDR2 from the germline V gene are SQVTM and ANQGSEA. The CDR3 is made up of 13 amino acids. The V and J ends lost 4 bases and 2 bases respectively, with 10 bases between them.

As for this clonotype: A much larger clone sits a single nucleotide away, making a read error possible. The genes are TRBV27 and TRBJ2-1; TRBD2 aligns across 12 bases. The J call may be mistaken, given a closer DNA end match to TRBJ2-7. Germline lookup yields CDR1 MNHEY and CDR2 SMNVEV (reference sequence). There are 15 residues in the CDR3. This chain's CDR3 is CASSLMTSGSNEQYF. CDR3 DNA: TGTGCCAGCAGTTTAATGACTAGCGGGAGTAATGAGCAGTACTTC.

This clonotype was seen repeatedly, ten times or more. The chain employs TRBV18 and TRBJ2-7; D possibly uses TRBD1 or TRBD2 (6 bases each). The V gene lost 1 base and the J gene lost 5 bases, with 21 bases spanning the gap. The CDR3 runs 17 residues. The germline V gene has CDR1 KGHSH and CDR2 LQKENI. The CDR3 sequence: CASSPLARGAPLDEQYF. In DNA, the CDR3 is TGTGCCAGCTCACCACTGGCTAGGGGGGCTCCGTTGGACGAGCAGTACTTC.

A few counts support this clonotype. The germline gene is not matched at one end of the junction; a read error may be the cause. The chain recombines TRBV7-2 with TRBJ1-2; 8 bases align to TRBD1. Germline V gives CDR1 SGHTA, CDR2 FQGNSA. CDR3 length: 16 amino acids. CDR3 sequence (DNA): TGTGCCAGCAGCTCATCATACTCGGACAGGGACTATGGCCACACCTTC. Translated: CASSSSYSDRDYGHTF.

The chain links TRBV29-1 to TRBJ1-1; D not resolved. CDR3 length equals 11 residues. The germline V and J ends were trimmed by 7 bases and 1 base, with 7 bases remaining between them. Germline V gives CDR1 SQVTM, CDR2 ANQGSEA. This CDR3 reads CSARANTEAFF. The DNA for the CDR3 is TGCAGCGCAAGGGCGAACACTGAAGCTTTCTTT.

In this sample, this clonotype turned up once. The CDR3 DNA follows: TGTGCCAGCAGTTACTCGATGATGGGACTAGCGCCAGGGGACGAGCAGTACTTC. It yields the protein CASSYSMMGLAPGDEQYF. The rearrangement links TRBV6-2 or TRBV6-3 to TRBJ2-7; TRBD2 aligns across 10 bases. Per the germline V gene, CDR1 is MNHEY and CDR2 is SVGEGT. Trimming took 0 bases from V and 5 from J; bases not matched to a gene: 13. The CDR3 has 18 amino acids.

This clonotype has more than one count but fewer than ten. V is TRBV27 and J is TRBJ2-7; the match to TRBD1 covers 7 bases. Unmatched junction bases numbered 5, after V lost 6 bases and J lost 3 bases. Germline V CDR1 and CDR2: MNHEY, SMNVEV (reference sequence). CDR3 length equals 13 residues. The CDR3 DNA reads TGTGCCAGCAGCGCTGACAGGGACTACGAGCAGTACTTC. Translating gives CASSADRDYEQYF.

This clonotype came up many times. This chain uses TRBV14 with TRBJ2-2, with D perhaps matching TRBD2 (6 bases). This CDR3 has 16 amino acids. Germline lookup yields CDR1 SGHDN and CDR2 FVKESK. Trimming took 2 bases from V and 3 from J, leaving 13 bases between them. DNA of the CDR3: TGTGCCAGCAGCCAACAGCCGGGACTGTACACCGGGGAGCTGTTTTTT. It translates to CASSQQPGLYTGELFF. The full variable domain, with the rest looked up from reference TRBV14 and TRBJ2-2, is EAGVTQFPSHSVIEKGQTVTLRCDPISGHDNLYWYRRVMGKEIKFLLHFVKESKQDESGMPNNRFLAERTGGTYSTLKVQPAELEDSGVYFCASSQQPGLYTGELFFGEGSRLTVL.

This clonotype was observed a few times. The chain recombines TRBV19 with TRBJ2-3; 11 nucleotides match TRBD2. This CDR3 comprises 15 residues. From germline, CDR1 is LNHDA and CDR2 SQIVND (reference sequence). J gave up 10 bases and V 5 bases, and 11 bases lay outside the gene matches. The CDR3 spells CASSGTSGAPLSQYF. CDR3 DNA: TGTGCCAGTAGTGGGACTAGCGGAGCTCCCCTATCGCAGTATTTT.

The sample holds many counts of this clonotype. The V gene is TRBV11-2, the J gene TRBJ1-6, with 11 nucleotides matching TRBD1. The CDR3 is made up of 14 amino acids. The V segment lost 7 bases and the J segment 9 bases; nucleotides outside the gene matches: 5. Germline values: CDR1 SGHAT, CDR2 FQNNGV. The CDR3, as DNA: TGTGCCAGCACTCGGGGGACAGGGGGTTCACCCCTCCACTTT. It encodes CASTRGTGGSPLHF.

This clonotype was counted a few times. The J gene is TRBJ2-1, the V gene TRBV10-1; D ambiguous. The V end lost 3 bases, the J end lost 4 bases, and 10 bases lay between the germline ends. The V gene's germline CDR1 is WNHNN and CDR2 SYGVQD (reference sequence). There are 14 residues in the CDR3. The CDR3 is CASSEAVAYNEQFF. The CDR3 DNA follows: TGCGCCAGCAGTGAAGCAGTAGCTTACAATGAGCAGTTCTTC.